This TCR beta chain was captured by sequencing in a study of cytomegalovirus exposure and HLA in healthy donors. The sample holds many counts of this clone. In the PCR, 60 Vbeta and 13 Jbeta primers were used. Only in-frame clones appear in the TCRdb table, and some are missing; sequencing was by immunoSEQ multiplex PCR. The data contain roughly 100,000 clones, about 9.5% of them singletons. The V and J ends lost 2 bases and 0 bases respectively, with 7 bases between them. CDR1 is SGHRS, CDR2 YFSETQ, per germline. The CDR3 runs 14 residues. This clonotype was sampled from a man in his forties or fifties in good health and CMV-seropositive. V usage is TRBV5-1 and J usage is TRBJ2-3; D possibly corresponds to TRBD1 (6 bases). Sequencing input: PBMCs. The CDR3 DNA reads TGCGCCAGCAGCTTAACAGGGAGCACAGATACGCAGTATTTT. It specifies CASSLTGSTDTQYF.